This entry is about one TCR beta chain. Treatment given: oral pan-JAK inhibitor, 5-10 mg twice daily. As part of sample collection, lesional scalp punch biopsies and peripheral blood were taken from alopecia areata patients. The sample belongs to a study of CD8+ T cells in alopecia areata. Extracted RNA was reverse transcribed, and the resulting cDNA served as sequencing template. TCRdb's copy holds only in-frame clones and misses some; the assay was immunoSEQ multiplex PCR. Of 170,000 or so clones listed, around 50% were seen once; the top ten hold roughly 12%. This CDR3 spans 15 amino acids. Germline lookup yields CDR1 SEHNR and CDR2 FQNEAQ (reference sequence). Trimming took off 5 bases at V and 6 bases at J, with 17 bases between the two ends.

The chain uses TRBV7-9 and TRBJ1-5; the D is unclear. The sample was CD8+ T cells sorted from blood, taken at week 24, from a patient treated with tofacitinib. This sequence originates from a human donor with alopecia areata. DNA of the CDR3: TGTGCCAGCAGCCAAGGTGAAGGGTCCACTCAGCCCCAGCATTTT. Amino acid sequence: CASSQGEGSTQPQHF.